This record concerns one T cell receptor (beta chain) sequence. Its specificity is not known. This sample is drawn from a study of OX40 agonist ivuxolimab in advanced cancers. Study summary: At approximately 83% male, the cohort had a mean age of approximately 60 years, ranging from about 23 to 79.

The germline CDR1 and CDR2 sequences are SGHRS and YFSETQ. V was clipped by 2 bases and J by 9 bases, with 12 bases between them. The CDR3 contains 13 residues. Only in-frame clones appear in the TCRdb table, and some are missing; sequencing was by immunoSEQ multiplex PCR. The data hold 20,000 to 25,000 clones, with roughly 84% observed a single time. Findings of the study overall: Undetermined was the antigen specificity of the expanded peripheral T cells.

Sequenced here: CD4+ or CD8+ T cells sorted from blood, sampled in a trial of the OX40 agonist ivuxolimab. The chain carries TRBV5-1 and TRBJ2-4; a possible D gene is TRBD1 (5 bases). The sequence derives from an adult with an advanced solid tumor such as melanoma, head and neck, liver or kidney cancer. CDR3 protein: CASSFGDRGIQYF. Here the CDR3 DNA reads TGCGCCAGCAGCTTCGGTGATAGGGGCATTCAGTACTTC.